This T cell receptor beta chain emerged from a study of T cell changes during pregnancy in multiple sclerosis. Clones were sequenced by immunoSEQ multiplex PCR, and TCRdb holds only the in-frame ones, with some missing. The repertoire holds 20,000 to 25,000 clones, with more than 85% as singletons. This CDR3 is 13 amino acids long. CDR1 and CDR2 (germline): SQVTM, ANQGSEA. Trimming at V came to 6 bases and at J to 4 bases, leaving 5 bases not matched to a gene. The clonotype comes from a female donor with multiple sclerosis, enrolled in a pregnancy study. This chain joins TRBV29-1 and TRBJ2-7, with 11 bases fitting TRBD1. The sequences come from CD8+ T cells from peripheral blood mononuclear cells, collected in the first trimester of pregnancy. CDR3 nucleotide sequence: TGCAGCGTGAGGGACAGGGGGAGTTACGAGCAGTACTTC. This sequence encodes CSVRDRGSYEQYF.